One sample yielded the 9 T cell receptor beta chains listed below, sequenced in a study of blood T cell repertoires in COVID-19. Profiling relied on immunoSEQ multiplex PCR, and the TCRdb table lists in-frame clones only, not all of them. The table shows approximately 94,000 clones, with 80% occurring only once. The sequenced sample consisted of peripheral blood. The receptors stem from a man in his 70s with active or convalescent COVID-19.

As DNA, the CDR3 is TGTGCCAGCAGCGACAGCTCTGGGAGCCCAACCGGGGAGCTGTTTTTT. It specifies CASSDSSGSPTGELFF. The V gene is TRBV9, the J gene TRBJ2-2; D is perhaps TRBD2 (5 bases). The CDR3 extends over 16 amino acids. The germline CDR1 and CDR2 sequences are SGDLS and YYNGEE. V gave up 3 bases and J gave up 5 bases, with 17 bases separating them.

The chain carries TRBV19 and TRBJ2-7; 9 bases are a match to TRBD1. The V gene's germline CDR1 is LNHDA and CDR2 SQIVND (reference sequence). Trimming took 9 bases from V and 4 from J; bases not matched to a gene: 7. This CDR3 region has 13 residues. The CDR3 nucleotides read TGTGCCAGCGCCCGGGACAGGGTGTACGAGCAGTACTTC. Its translation is CASARDRVYEQYF.

This clone was seen only a few times. The CDR3 region is CASSPVSLEQFF. The CDR3 DNA follows: TGTGCCAGCAGCCCCGTAAGCCTTGAGCAGTTCTTC. The chain uses TRBV7-9 and TRBJ2-1; D gene ambiguous. Germline CDR1 SEHNR, CDR2 FQNEAQ (reference sequence). V lost 5 bases and J 9 bases, leaving 11 bases between the germline ends. The CDR3 covers 12 residues.

The gene calls are TRBV21-1 and TRBJ2-5; TRBD1, the table's D call, lacks a check against the DNA. TRBV21-1 has pseudogene status. CDR3 length: 17 amino acids. Here the CDR3 DNA reads TGTGCCAGCAGCATCTCTCCCACAGGGGCCCCCTCTATTGACCAGTACTTC. Its protein is CASSISPTGAPSIDQYF.

This clone was seen a few times. The genes are TRBV6-5 and TRBJ2-1; 9 positions agree with TRBD2. Losses at the gene ends were 4 bases for V and 7 bases for J; bases not matched to a gene: 11. CDR1 is MNHEY, CDR2 SVGAGI, per germline. The CDR3 sequence is 16 residues long. CDR3 residues: CASSLSSGNRWNEQFF. The CDR3 nucleotides read TGTGCCAGCAGTTTGTCTAGCGGGAATCGGTGGAATGAGCAGTTCTTC.

This clone was seen a single time. Written as DNA, the CDR3 is TGTGCCAGCAGGATACAGGGGCGTCCTAATCAGCCCCAGCATTTT. Translation gives CASRIQGRPNQPQHF. The chain is built from TRBV28 and TRBJ1-5, with 7 bases fitting TRBD1. From germline, CDR1 is MDHEN and CDR2 SYDVKM. The V gene end was trimmed by 6 bases and the J gene end by 4 bases; junction bases not matched to a gene: 9. The CDR3 length is 15 residues.

The chain joins TRBV6-5 to TRBJ1-2; perhaps TRBD1 as D (6 bases). The CDR3 runs to 13 residues. Trimming took 6 bases from V and 10 from J, leaving 18 bases between them. Germline CDR1 MNHEY, CDR2 SVGAGI. CDR3 bases: TGTGCCAGCAGCTTCACCGGACAGTCTGACTACACCTTC. Residues: CASSFTGQSDYTF.

V usage is TRBV6-6 and J usage is TRBJ2-2; D gene ambiguous. This CDR3 is 16 amino acids long. Between the trimmed V and J ends, which lost 0 bases and 1 base, there was a span of 9 bases. CDR1 MNHNY and CDR2 SVGAGI come from the germline V gene (reference sequence). CDR3 nucleotide sequence: TGTGCCAGCAGTTACTCGAGGCCCCAGAACACCGGGGAGCTGTTTTTT. Translation gives CASSYSRPQNTGELFF.

This clone was detected only a few times. The chain joins TRBV19 to TRBJ1-1; 8 bases are shared with TRBD1. CDR1 and CDR2 (germline): LNHDA, SQIVND (reference sequence). There are 15 residues in the CDR3. V gave up 6 bases and J gave up 3 bases; unmatched junction bases: 9. The CDR3 loop reads CASRLQGGADTEAFF. The DNA of the CDR3 is TGTGCCAGTAGATTACAGGGGGGCGCGGACACTGAAGCTTTCTTT. Complete variable domain (other parts from reference TRBV19 and TRBJ1-1): DGGITQSPKYLFRKEGQNVTLSCEQNLNHDAMYWYRQDPGQGLRLIYYSQIVNDFQKGDIAEGYSVSREKKESFPLTVTSAQKNPTAFYLCASRLQGGADTEAFFGQGTRLTVV.